Below, 2 T cell receptor beta chains from the same sample are listed, as sequenced in a study of cytomegalovirus exposure and HLA in healthy donors. PCR employed 60 Vbeta and 13 Jbeta primers. Produced via immunoSEQ multiplex PCR; TCRdb's table is partial and in-frame only. The table lists roughly 100,000 clones, around three fifths of them singletons. Sequenced: PBMCs. These receptors all come from a woman aged 45 to 65 in good health and CMV-seropositive.

The V gene is TRBV19, the J gene TRBJ1-2; tentatively, D is TRBD1 (5 bases). Germline V lookup: CDR1 LNHDA, CDR2 SQIVND (reference sequence). The V and J ends lost 1 base and 4 bases respectively, with 10 bases between them. The CDR3 covers 14 residues. CDR3 loop: CASSIAATAYGYTF. In nucleotides, the CDR3 is TGTGCCAGTAGTATAGCGGCGACAGCCTATGGCTACACCTTC.

The chain carries TRBV27 and TRBJ2-6, with 8 positions matching TRBD2. This CDR3 has 16 amino acids. V lost 10 bases to trimming and J lost 0 bases; unmatched junction nucleotides: 8. Germline loops: CDR1 MNHEY, CDR2 SMNVEV (reference sequence). The CDR3 here is CATSRGGHSGANVLTF. CDR3 sequence (DNA): TGTGCCACCAGCCGGGGGGGGCACTCTGGGGCCAACGTCCTGACTTTC.